This passage covers 2 T cell receptor beta chains from one sample sequenced in a study of shared clonotypes between healthy human individuals. The assay was immunoSEQ multiplex PCR, and TCRdb's table has in-frame clones only and misses some. This table has 2 million to 3 million clones, roughly 93% appearing once. What was sequenced was naive CD4+ T cells from PBMCs. The subset: CD45RA+ positively selected. These receptors all stem from a man between 18 and 35 years old in good health. Some clones in this sample may be carry-over from other donors' samples.

This clone was counted only a few times. Different DNA sequences within this sample yield the same CDR3. The V gene is TRBV19, the J gene TRBJ1-1, with TRBD1 matching over 8 bases. The trim removed 7 bases at V and 6 bases at J, leaving 7 bases unmatched. The CDR3 has 13 amino acids. The germline gives CDR1 LNHDA, CDR2 SQIVND (reference sequence). The CDR3 reads CASTTDRAAEAFF. CDR3 DNA: TGTGCCAGTACCACGGACAGGGCAGCTGAAGCTTTCTTT.

This chain uses TRBV6-5 with TRBJ1-2, with 9 bases fitting TRBD1. V was clipped by 6 bases and J by 5 bases; unmatched bases: 10. The germline gives CDR1 MNHEY, CDR2 SVGAGI. CDR3 length: 15 amino acids. The CDR3 loop is CASSLTRQGGYGYTF. The CDR3 DNA reads as TGTGCCAGCAGCCTAACCAGACAGGGGGGGTATGGCTACACCTTC.